A selection of T cell receptor beta chains follows, all from one sample in a study of shared clonotypes between healthy human individuals. The method was immunoSEQ multiplex PCR; TCRdb's version includes in-frame clones alone and lacks a portion of them. Among about 2,200,000 clones listed, just over 90% were seen once. Input material: naive CD8+ T cells from PBMCs. Receptors were obtained from a man between 18 and 29 years old in good health. Some clones in this sample may be carry-over from other donors' samples. Both conserved end residues are part of each CDR3. The D gene is left open where the match is weak. Expanded clones get a size class; other rows say once, few or many, or leave the size out.

size: .; J: TRBJ2-1; D: TRBD2; V: TRBV28; DNA: TGTGCCAGCAGTTTAATGCGGGAGGTTAAGGCTGAGCAGTTCTTC; CDR3: CASSLMREVKAEQFF
size: .; J: TRBJ2-7; D: TRBD2; V: TRBV7-6; DNA: TGTGCCAGCAGCTTAACTAGCGGGAATACGGGGGAGCAGTACTTC; CDR3: CASSLTSGNTGEQYF
size: .; J: TRBJ2-1; D: .; V: TRBV9; DNA: TGTGCCAGCAGCCGAGACGGGAGTCCCAATGAGCAGTTCTTC; CDR3: CASSRDGSPNEQFF
size: .; J: TRBJ2-1; D: .; V: TRBV7-2; DNA: TGTGCCAGCAGCTTAGCGGCCGGGCGTGGCTCCTACAATGAGCAGTTCTTC; CDR3: CASSLAAGRGSYNEQFF
size: .; J: TRBJ2-7; D: .; V: TRBV28; DNA: TGTGCCAGCAGTTTTGAGGGGAATTACGAGCAGTACTTC; CDR3: CASSFEGNYEQYF
size: .; J: TRBJ2-1; D: .; V: TRBV11-2; DNA: TGTGCCAGCAGCCCCCCCCGCAATGAGCAGTTCTTC; CDR3: CASSPPRNEQFF
size: .; J: TRBJ2-3; D: .; V: TRBV28; DNA: TGTGCCAGCAACATTCGCCCTAGCACAGATACGCAGTATTTT; CDR3: CASNIRPSTDTQYF
size: .; J: TRBJ2-3; D: TRBD2; V: TRBV28; DNA: TGTGCCAGCAGTCTATTAGCGGGAAGCACAGATACGCAGTATTTT; CDR3: CASSLLAGSTDTQYF
size: .; J: TRBJ2-3; D: .; V: TRBV6-1; DNA: TGTGCCAGCTCAGGGCTCGCAGATACGCAGTATTTT; CDR3: CASSGLADTQYF
size: .; J: TRBJ1-5; D: .; V: TRBV30; DNA: TGTGCCTGGAGGCAGGGCGGTCAGCCCCAGCATTTT; CDR3: CAWRQGGQPQHF
size: .; J: TRBJ2-5; D: TRBD1; V: TRBV5-6; DNA: TGTGCCAGCAGCCCCCGGGACAGCCAGACCCAGTACTTC; CDR3: CASSPRDSQTQYF
size: .; J: TRBJ1-2; D: .; V: TRBV7-4; DNA: TGTGCCAGCAGCCCTAGGACGGAAGGGACTAACTATGGCTACACCTTC; CDR3: CASSPRTEGTNYGYTF
size: .; J: TRBJ1-1; D: TRBD1; V: TRBV27; DNA: TGTGCCAGCAGCTTCGGACCCGGACAGGCAACAAACACTGAAGCTTTCTTT; CDR3: CASSFGPGQATNTEAFF
size: .; J: TRBJ2-1; D: .; V: TRBV7-9; DNA: TGTGCCAGCAGCTTAGAAGGTAGTGGGAATGAGCAGTTCTTC; CDR3: CASSLEGSGNEQFF
size: .; J: TRBJ2-3; D: TRBD1; V: TRBV6-5; DNA: TGTGCCAGCAGTTTCCTCGGGACAGGGACGCAGTATTTT; CDR3: CASSFLGTGTQYF
size: once; J: TRBJ1-2; D: TRBD1; V: TRBV27; DNA: TGTGCCAGCAGTCTTACGGCAGGGGGTAACTATGGCTACACCTTC; CDR3: CASSLTAGGNYGYTF
size: .; J: TRBJ2-7; D: TRBD2; V: TRBV30; DNA: TGTGCCTGGAGTGTGACGACTAGCGGGTACGAGCAGTACTTC; CDR3: CAWSVTTSGYEQYF
size: .; J: TRBJ2-1; D: .; V: TRBV21-1; DNA: TGTGCCAGCAGCAGTCTGGGGGAAGCGGGAGGCTCGCGGAATGAGCAGTTCTTC; CDR3: CASSSLGEAGGSRNEQFF
size: .; J: TRBJ1-2; D: .; V: TRBV29-1; DNA: TGCAGCGGTGTTGACTGGGCCGGGGGTTCCTATGGCTACACCTTC; CDR3: CSGVDWAGGSYGYTF
size: .; J: TRBJ2-2; D: .; V: TRBV15; DNA: TGTGCCACCAGCATCACGGGCACCGGGGAGCTGTTTTTT; CDR3: CATSITGTGELFF
size: .; J: TRBJ1-4; D: TRBD1; V: TRBV9; DNA: TGTGCCAGCAGCGCAGGGACAGGGGGTGAAAAACTGTTTTTT; CDR3: CASSAGTGGEKLFF
size: .; J: TRBJ1-1; D: .; V: TRBV6-5; DNA: TGTGCCAGCAGTTATTCGGCACGGAACACTGAAGCTTTCTTT; CDR3: CASSYSARNTEAFF
size: .; J: TRBJ1-1; D: .; V: TRBV15; DNA: TGTGCCACCAGCCCCAGGGTGAGCACTGAAGCTTTCTTT; CDR3: CATSPRVSTEAFF
size: .; J: TRBJ1-1; D: .; V: TRBV28; DNA: TGTGCCAGCAGTTTAGAGCAGGCCGTTGAAGCTTTCTTT; CDR3: CASSLEQAVEAFF
size: .; J: TRBJ2-5; D: .; V: TRBV30; DNA: TGTGCCTGGAGCAGTGGCGGGACCCAGTACTTC; CDR3: CAWSSGGTQYF
size: .; J: TRBJ2-7; D: .; V: TRBV7-9; DNA: TGTGCCAGCAGCACAACCCCTTACGAGCAGTACTTC; CDR3: CASSTTPYEQYF
size: .; J: TRBJ2-7; D: .; V: TRBV25-1; DNA: TGTGCCAGCAGGGAGCAGCGCGAGCAGTACTTC; CDR3: CASREQREQYF
size: .; J: TRBJ1-2; D: .; V: TRBV4-1; DNA: TGCGCCAGCAGCCGATTGGCCCGGGGCGGCTACACCTTC; CDR3: CASSRLARGGYTF
size: .; J: TRBJ2-5; D: TRBD1; V: TRBV11-2; DNA: TGTGCCAGCAGACCTAGACAGGGGCAAGAGACCCAGTACTTC; CDR3: CASRPRQGQETQYF
size: .; J: TRBJ1-2; D: .; V: TRBV7-9; DNA: TGTGCCAGCAGCTTAAAATTGCCCTATGGCTACACCTTC; CDR3: CASSLKLPYGYTF
size: .; J: TRBJ2-7; D: .; V: TRBV5-6; DNA: TGTGCCAGCAGCTTGGCTTACGAGCAGTACTTC; CDR3: CASSLAYEQYF
size: .; J: TRBJ2-2; D: .; V: TRBV13; DNA: TGTGCCAGCAGCTTACCCGAACTTCGCCGGATTACTGCGCCACGCCCCACCGGGGAGCTGTTTTTT; CDR3: CASSLPELRRITAPRPTGELFF
size: .; J: TRBJ2-1; D: .; V: TRBV19; DNA: TGTGCCAGTAGTATCGGGAGCTCCTACAATGAGCAGTTCTTC; CDR3: CASSIGSSYNEQFF
size: .; J: TRBJ1-1; D: TRBD1; V: TRBV6-1; DNA: TGTGCCAGCAGTGATGGGACAGGGGTATCCACTGAAGCTTTCTTT; CDR3: CASSDGTGVSTEAFF
size: .; J: TRBJ2-7; D: TRBD1; V: TRBV7-6; DNA: TGTGCCAGCAGCTTAGCCTCGGGACAGCGCATCTACGAGCAGTACTTC; CDR3: CASSLASGQRIYEQYF
size: .; J: TRBJ2-7; D: .; V: TRBV11-2; DNA: TGTGCCAGCAGCTCCAGGACAAGAGCCTACGAGCAGTACTTC; CDR3: CASSSRTRAYEQYF
size: .; J: TRBJ2-7; D: .; V: TRBV5-1; DNA: TGCGCCAGCAGCTTGGATCTAGCGATCCCTTGGGAGCAGTACTTC; CDR3: CASSLDLAIPWEQYF
size: .; J: TRBJ1-1; D: .; V: TRBV7-9; DNA: TGTGCCGCCAAGAGAGGGAACACTGAAGCTTTCTTT; CDR3: CAAKRGNTEAFF
size: once; J: TRBJ2-3; D: .; V: TRBV7-9; DNA: TGTGCCAGCAGCTTCCCCCAGGGGGGCACTAGCGCAATAGATACGCAGTATTTT; CDR3: CASSFPQGGTSAIDTQYF
size: .; J: TRBJ1-4; D: .; V: TRBV4-1; DNA: TGCGCCAGCAGATACAGTGAAGGCGAGCTGTTTTTT; CDR3: CASRYSEGELFF
size: .; J: TRBJ2-7; D: .; V: TRBV7-6; DNA: TGTGCCAGCAGCTTAGATCAGCCCTCCGAGCAGTACTTC; CDR3: CASSLDQPSEQYF
size: .; J: TRBJ2-7; D: .; V: TRBV27; DNA: TGTGCCAGCAGTTTAGGGCGGAGCTCCTACGAGCAGTACTTC; CDR3: CASSLGRSSYEQYF
size: .; J: TRBJ2-2; D: TRBD2; V: TRBV4-1; DNA: TGCGCCAGCAGCCCATCCGGGACTAGCGTAAACGGGGAGCTGTTTTTT; CDR3: CASSPSGTSVNGELFF
size: once; J: TRBJ2-3; D: .; V: TRBV27; DNA: TGTGCCAGCAGCACCCGACAGGAACCGAATACGCAGTATTTT; CDR3: CASSTRQEPNTQYF
size: .; J: TRBJ2-5; D: TRBD2; V: TRBV13; DNA: TGTGCCAGCAGCTTAGGCCCCCGGGAGGGCCGGGAGACCCAGTACTTC; CDR3: CASSLGPREGRETQYF
size: .; J: TRBJ1-2; D: .; V: TRBV11-2; DNA: TGTGCCAGCAGCTTAGAGGCCGCGCCGAACTATGGCTACACCTTC; CDR3: CASSLEAAPNYGYTF
size: .; J: TRBJ2-1; D: TRBD2; V: TRBV9; DNA: TGTGCCAGCAGCCCCCGGTTTCCCGGGACTATGTACAATGAGCAGTTCTTC; CDR3: CASSPRFPGTMYNEQFF
size: .; J: TRBJ1-5; D: .; V: TRBV6-1; DNA: TGTGCCAGCAGTGAAGTGCCAAAAAATCAGCCCCAGCATTTT; CDR3: CASSEVPKNQPQHF
size: .; J: TRBJ1-2; D: TRBD1; V: TRBV5-5; DNA: TGTGCCAGCAGCCATAAACAGAATCCTCGTGGGACAGGCGCCTATGGCTACACCTTC; CDR3: CASSHKQNPRGTGAYGYTF